The rows below give T cell receptor beta chains drawn from one sample of a study of cytomegalovirus exposure and HLA in healthy donors. The table came from immunoSEQ multiplex PCR; TCRdb's copy has only in-frame clones and leaves some out. The top ten hold 1% of the sample, which has approximately 260,000 clones, approximately 86% seen once. The sequencing sample was made of PBMCs. The receptor set was obtained from a woman aged 18 to 35 in good health and CMV-seronegative. Both conserved end residues are part of each CDR3. A D gene is named only where the DNA matches it firmly. Rows give clone size only sometimes, using once, few, many, or a class for an expanded clone.

abundance: many
d_gene: TRBD1
j_gene: TRBJ2-2
v_gene: TRBV6-1
CDR3aa: CASSEGQGYTGELFF
CDR3nt: TGTGCCAGCAGTGAGGGACAGGGATACACCGGGGAGCTGTTTTTT

abundance: -
d_gene: -
j_gene: TRBJ2-3
v_gene: TRBV4-3
CDR3aa: CASSLARGFDTQYF
CDR3nt: TGCGCCAGCAGCCTCGCCCGGGGATTTGATACGCAGTATTTT

abundance: -
d_gene: -
j_gene: TRBJ1-1
v_gene: TRBV30
CDR3aa: CAWRETGDTEAFF
CDR3nt: TGTGCCTGGAGGGAGACAGGAGACACTGAAGCTTTCTTT

abundance: -
d_gene: TRBD2
j_gene: TRBJ2-1
v_gene: TRBV19
CDR3aa: CASIRTSGYNEQFF
CDR3nt: TGTGCCAGTATTCGGACTAGCGGGTACAATGAGCAGTTCTTC

abundance: -
d_gene: -
j_gene: TRBJ1-2
v_gene: TRBV6-6
CDR3aa: CASSEQRNYGYTF
CDR3nt: TGTGCCAGCAGTGAGCAACGTAACTATGGCTACACCTTC

abundance: -
d_gene: -
j_gene: TRBJ2-2
v_gene: TRBV7-2
CDR3aa: CASSLARWGRESGELFF
CDR3nt: TGTGCCAGCAGCTTAGCCAGGTGGGGGCGCGAGAGCGGGGAGCTGTTTTTT

abundance: once
d_gene: -
j_gene: TRBJ2-2
v_gene: TRBV6-6
CDR3aa: CASSDDGGAGELFF
CDR3nt: TGTGCCAGCAGTGATGATGGAGGCGCCGGGGAGCTGTTTTTT

abundance: -
d_gene: -
j_gene: TRBJ1-1
v_gene: TRBV5-1
CDR3aa: CASSFAGVSAEAFF
CDR3nt: TGCGCCAGCAGCTTCGCAGGGGTTTCGGCTGAAGCTTTCTTT

abundance: -
d_gene: TRBD2
j_gene: TRBJ2-7
v_gene: TRBV30
CDR3aa: CAWSSYRTSGGAGSSEQYF
CDR3nt: TGTGCCTGGAGTAGTTATAGGACTAGCGGGGGGGCCGGGTCTTCCGAGCAGTACTTC

abundance: -
d_gene: -
j_gene: TRBJ2-2
v_gene: TRBV10-2
CDR3aa: CASSDYGGLKPSNTGELFF
CDR3nt: TGCGCCAGCAGTGATTATGGGGGACTCAAACCATCGAACACCGGGGAGCTGTTTTTT

abundance: once
d_gene: -
j_gene: TRBJ1-1
v_gene: TRBV7-2
CDR3aa: CASSLPLTASLDTEAFF
CDR3nt: TGTGCCAGCAGCTTACCTTTGACAGCCTCCTTGGACACTGAAGCTTTCTTT

abundance: -
d_gene: TRBD2
j_gene: TRBJ2-1
v_gene: TRBV6-4
CDR3aa: CASSRQAGVSYNEQFF
CDR3nt: TGTGCCAGCAGCAGGCAAGCGGGAGTCTCCTACAATGAGCAGTTCTTC

abundance: -
d_gene: -
j_gene: TRBJ2-3
v_gene: TRBV7-3
CDR3aa: CASSSKGDPNTQYF
CDR3nt: TGTGCCAGCAGCTCTAAGGGGGACCCAAATACGCAGTATTTT

abundance: -
d_gene: -
j_gene: TRBJ1-4
v_gene: TRBV6-5
CDR3aa: CASSYYQGDNEKLFF
CDR3nt: TGTGCCAGCAGTTATTACCAAGGGGATAATGAAAAACTGTTTTTT

abundance: -
d_gene: TRBD2
j_gene: TRBJ2-3
v_gene: TRBV18
CDR3aa: CASSFGTSGRDTQYF
CDR3nt: TGTGCCAGCTCTTTCGGGACTAGCGGGAGAGATACGCAGTATTTT

abundance: -
d_gene: -
j_gene: TRBJ1-2
v_gene: TRBV9
CDR3aa: CASSDSLYGYTF
CDR3nt: TGTGCCAGCAGTGACAGCTTATATGGCTACACCTTC

abundance: -
d_gene: -
j_gene: TRBJ1-2
v_gene: TRBV19
CDR3aa: CASSTQRDSLSTF
CDR3nt: TGTGCCAGTAGCACGCAACGGGACTCCCTTTCCACCTTC

abundance: -
d_gene: -
j_gene: TRBJ1-1
v_gene: TRBV2
CDR3aa: CASTPRGKNTEAFF
CDR3nt: TGTGCCAGCACTCCCAGGGGTAAGAACACTGAAGCTTTCTTT

abundance: -
d_gene: -
j_gene: TRBJ1-1
v_gene: TRBV25-1
CDR3aa: CASSEREDTEAFF
CDR3nt: TGTGCCAGCAGTGAGAGGGAGGACACTGAAGCTTTCTTT

abundance: -
d_gene: TRBD1
j_gene: TRBJ1-1
v_gene: TRBV5-3
CDR3aa: CAGTRDRDTEAFF
CDR3nt: TGTGCCGGAACGCGGGACAGAGACACTGAAGCTTTCTTT

abundance: -
d_gene: TRBD2
j_gene: TRBJ2-7
v_gene: TRBV4-1
CDR3aa: CASSRMGLAGAYEQYF
CDR3nt: TGCGCCAGCAGCCGAATGGGACTAGCGGGAGCCTACGAGCAGTACTTC

abundance: -
d_gene: -
j_gene: TRBJ2-5
v_gene: TRBV11-2
CDR3aa: CASSPETRGWETQYF
CDR3nt: TGTGCCAGCAGCCCCGAAACTCGAGGGTGGGAGACCCAGTACTTC

abundance: once
d_gene: -
j_gene: TRBJ2-7
v_gene: TRBV2
CDR3aa: CASSDVLVYEQYF
CDR3nt: TGTGCCAGCAGTGATGTTCTAGTTTACGAGCAGTACTTC

abundance: -
d_gene: -
j_gene: TRBJ2-3
v_gene: TRBV6-5
CDR3aa: CASSYRGFLADTQYF
CDR3nt: TGTGCCAGCAGTTACAGAGGGTTCCTGGCAGATACGCAGTATTTT

abundance: -
d_gene: TRBD2
j_gene: TRBJ2-5
v_gene: TRBV4-1
CDR3aa: CASSKVTSGPQETQYF
CDR3nt: TGCGCCAGCAGCAAGGTGACTAGCGGGCCCCAAGAGACCCAGTACTTC

abundance: many
d_gene: TRBD2
j_gene: TRBJ2-1
v_gene: TRBV4-2
CDR3aa: CASSQDVSGSYNEQFF
CDR3nt: TGTGCCAGCAGCCAAGATGTTAGCGGGTCCTACAATGAGCAGTTCTTC

abundance: once
d_gene: TRBD2
j_gene: TRBJ2-3
v_gene: TRBV10-2
CDR3aa: CASRERTSGRWGPDTQYF
CDR3nt: TGCGCCAGCAGGGAGAGGACTAGCGGGAGGTGGGGACCAGATACGCAGTATTTT

abundance: -
d_gene: -
j_gene: TRBJ2-7
v_gene: TRBV2
CDR3aa: CAARQSSYEQYF
CDR3nt: TGTGCAGCACGACAGTCCTCCTACGAGCAGTACTTC

abundance: once
d_gene: -
j_gene: TRBJ2-5
v_gene: TRBV18
CDR3aa: CASWTGTPGETQYF
CDR3nt: TGTGCCAGCTGGACCGGGACACCTGGAGAGACCCAGTACTTC

abundance: -
d_gene: TRBD1
j_gene: TRBJ2-1
v_gene: TRBV7-3
CDR3aa: CASSMRQGARNEQFF
CDR3nt: TGTGCCAGCAGCATGCGACAGGGGGCGCGGAATGAGCAGTTCTTC

abundance: -
d_gene: TRBD1
j_gene: TRBJ1-5
v_gene: TRBV6-5
CDR3aa: CASSYSNRGKEQPQHF
CDR3nt: TGTGCCAGCAGTTACTCGAACAGGGGAAAGGAGCAGCCCCAGCATTTT

abundance: -
d_gene: TRBD1
j_gene: TRBJ1-4
v_gene: TRBV9
CDR3aa: CASSVDAGGEEKLFF
CDR3nt: TGTGCCAGCAGCGTAGATGCAGGGGGAGAAGAAAAACTGTTTTTT

abundance: -
d_gene: TRBD1
j_gene: TRBJ2-3
v_gene: TRBV9
CDR3aa: CASSPPLRTGGRGTQYF
CDR3nt: TGTGCCAGCAGCCCACCTCTCCGGACAGGGGGCAGGGGTACGCAGTATTTT

abundance: -
d_gene: -
j_gene: TRBJ2-3
v_gene: TRBV7-7
CDR3aa: CASSLSLGGGTQYF
CDR3nt: TGTGCTAGCAGCTTATCTTTGGGAGGAGGTACGCAGTATTTT

abundance: few
d_gene: -
j_gene: TRBJ1-6
v_gene: TRBV6-5
CDR3aa: CASSYQGGNSPLHF
CDR3nt: TGTGCCAGCAGTTACCAGGGCGGCAATTCACCCCTCCACTTT

abundance: few
d_gene: -
j_gene: TRBJ1-4
v_gene: TRBV27
CDR3aa: CASSDRAPEKLFF
CDR3nt: TGTGCCAGCAGTGATAGAGCCCCAGAAAAACTGTTTTTT

abundance: -
d_gene: TRBD1
j_gene: TRBJ2-5
v_gene: TRBV2
CDR3aa: CASSLRGDSAETQYF
CDR3nt: TGTGCCAGCAGTTTACGAGGGGACAGCGCCGAGACCCAGTACTTC

abundance: -
d_gene: TRBD1
j_gene: TRBJ1-2
v_gene: TRBV11-3
CDR3aa: CASGRGQGAILGYGYTF
CDR3nt: TGTGCCAGCGGCAGGGGACAGGGGGCAATTCTTGGCTATGGCTACACCTTC

abundance: -
d_gene: -
j_gene: TRBJ2-1
v_gene: TRBV5-1
CDR3aa: CASVRGNSYNEQFF
CDR3nt: TGCGCCAGTGTGCGGGGAAACTCCTACAATGAGCAGTTCTTC

abundance: -
d_gene: -
j_gene: TRBJ2-1
v_gene: TRBV5-1
CDR3aa: CASSFSGHSSYNEQFF
CDR3nt: TGCGCCAGCAGCTTTTCGGGTCATAGCTCCTACAATGAGCAGTTCTTC

abundance: -
d_gene: -
j_gene: TRBJ2-7
v_gene: TRBV2
CDR3aa: CASTATYEQYF
CDR3nt: TGTGCCAGCACTGCTACCTACGAGCAGTACTTC

abundance: -
d_gene: TRBD1
j_gene: TRBJ2-2
v_gene: TRBV5-1
CDR3aa: CASSSDRGYGGELFF
CDR3nt: TGCGCCAGCAGTTCCGACAGGGGCTATGGCGGGGAGCTGTTTTTT

abundance: -
d_gene: TRBD1
j_gene: TRBJ1-2
v_gene: TRBV13
CDR3aa: CASSEDRVYGYTF
CDR3nt: TGTGCCAGCAGCGAAGACAGGGTCTATGGCTACACCTTC

abundance: -
d_gene: -
j_gene: TRBJ1-1
v_gene: TRBV4-3
CDR3aa: CASSQEYTLNTEAFF
CDR3nt: TGCGCCAGCAGCCAAGAATACACGCTGAACACTGAAGCTTTCTTT

abundance: -
d_gene: -
j_gene: TRBJ1-2
v_gene: TRBV9
CDR3aa: CASSTLTGLYGYTF
CDR3nt: TGTGCCAGCAGCACCCTGACAGGACTTTATGGCTACACCTTC

abundance: -
d_gene: TRBD1
j_gene: TRBJ2-7
v_gene: TRBV29-1
CDR3aa: CSVSTGQGVYEQYF
CDR3nt: TGCAGCGTTTCAACGGGACAGGGCGTCTACGAGCAGTACTTC

abundance: -
d_gene: -
j_gene: TRBJ2-1
v_gene: TRBV25-1
CDR3aa: CASSPGAGRHNEQFF
CDR3nt: TGTGCCAGCAGTCCTGGGGCGGGGAGACACAATGAGCAGTTCTTC

abundance: -
d_gene: TRBD2
j_gene: TRBJ2-2
v_gene: TRBV6-6
CDR3aa: CASSLGTSDLGELFF
CDR3nt: TGTGCCAGCAGTCTCGGGACTAGTGATTTGGGGGAGCTGTTTTTT